This TCR beta chain is from a study of response to subunit inactivated influenza vaccine. Germline V gene sequence: CDR1 MNHNS, CDR2 SASEGT. Germline trimming cut 6 bases from V and 9 bases from J; bases unmatched to any gene: 7. This CDR3 has 14 residues. TCRdb reprocessed the RT-PCR reads with MiXCR, giving one entry per CDR3 protein. The sample lists over 650,000 distinct CDR3 sequences, approximately 17% seen once, with roughly 10% in the top ten. Study-wide results and caveats: There was a suggestion from the authors that each seasonal influenza vaccination recruits few new T cells.

Comment on this clonotype: Antigen: not known.

This chain uses TRBV6-1 with TRBJ1-6, with TRBD1 matching over 8 bases. This sequence originates from a man aged 50 to 59 who received an inactivated influenza vaccine. The material sequenced was PBMCs from blood, taken roughly 5 days after vaccination. CDR3 DNA: TGTGCCAGCAGGGTCGGACAGGGTGCTTCACCCCTCCACTTT. This codes for CASRVGQGASPLHF.